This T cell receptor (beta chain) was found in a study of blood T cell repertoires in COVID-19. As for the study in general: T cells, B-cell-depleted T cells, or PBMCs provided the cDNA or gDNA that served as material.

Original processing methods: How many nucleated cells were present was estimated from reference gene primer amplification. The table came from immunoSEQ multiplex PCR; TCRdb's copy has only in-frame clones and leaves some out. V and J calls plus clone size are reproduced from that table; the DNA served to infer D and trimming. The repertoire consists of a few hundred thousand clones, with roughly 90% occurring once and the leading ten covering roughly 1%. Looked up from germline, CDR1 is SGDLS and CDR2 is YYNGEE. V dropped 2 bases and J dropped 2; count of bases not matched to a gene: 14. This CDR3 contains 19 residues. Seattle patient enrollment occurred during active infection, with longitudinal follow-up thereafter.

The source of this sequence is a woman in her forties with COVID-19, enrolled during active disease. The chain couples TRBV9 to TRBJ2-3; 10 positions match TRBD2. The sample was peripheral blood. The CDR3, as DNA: TGTGCCAGCAGCGTCGACTTTGGGGGTAGCGGGGGGCACACAGATACGCAGTATTTT. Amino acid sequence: CASSVDFGGSGGHTDTQYF.